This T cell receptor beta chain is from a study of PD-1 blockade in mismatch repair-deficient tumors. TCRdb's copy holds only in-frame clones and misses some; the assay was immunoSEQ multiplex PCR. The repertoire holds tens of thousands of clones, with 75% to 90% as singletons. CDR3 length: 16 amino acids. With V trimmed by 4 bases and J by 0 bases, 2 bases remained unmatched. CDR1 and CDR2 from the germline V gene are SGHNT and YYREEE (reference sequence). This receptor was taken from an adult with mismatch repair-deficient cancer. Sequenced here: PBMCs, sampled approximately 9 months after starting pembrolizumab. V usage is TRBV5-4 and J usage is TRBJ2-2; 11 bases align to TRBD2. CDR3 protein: CASSKGLAANTGELFF. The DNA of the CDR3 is TGTGCCAGCAGCAAGGGACTAGCGGCGAACACCGGGGAGCTGTTTTTT.